This T cell receptor beta chain emerged from a study of OX40 agonist ivuxolimab in advanced cancers. Overall study context: Each dose-escalation patient presented with hepatocellular carcinoma, melanoma, renal cell or head and neck cancer. Three patients got partial responses; one had hepatocellular carcinoma and two had cutaneous melanoma.

Findings and limits, study-wide: Among some nonresponders, normalized T-cell clonal expansion was also low. Clonal expansion was seen in CD4+ and CD8+ blood T cells by week 6 at 0.1 to 3.0 mg/kg.

The CDR3 runs to 13 residues. CDR1 is SGHTA, CDR2 FQGNSA, per germline. The V gene lost 5 bases and the J gene lost 4 bases, with 9 bases spanning the gap. Regarding this clone: Its antigen is unidentified.

Method: immunoSEQ multiplex PCR; TCRdb's copy keeps in-frame clones and lacks some. The table shows tens of thousands of clones, with nearly 90% occurring only once. The sequencing used CD4+ or CD8+ T cells sorted from blood, collected in a trial of the OX40 agonist ivuxolimab. This chain uses TRBV7-2 with TRBJ2-1, with D tentatively TRBD1 or TRBD2 (5 bases each). This sequence was found in an adult with an advanced solid tumor such as melanoma, head and neck, liver or kidney cancer. CDR3 bases: TGTGCCAGCAGCATGGGACCGTACAATGAGCAGTTCTTC. Protein product: CASSMGPYNEQFF. The full variable domain, its missing parts supplied by reference TRBV7-2 and TRBJ2-1, is GAGVSQSPSNKVTEKGKDVELRCDPISGHTALYWYRQSLGQGLEFLIYFQGNSAPDKSGLPSDRFSAERTGGSVSTLTIQRTQQEDSAVYLCASSMGPYNEQFFGPGTRLTVL.